This section outlines one T cell receptor beta chain sequence together with its context. Its antigen is undetermined. 60 Vbeta and 13 Jbeta primers were used in PCR. The repertoire was sequenced with immunoSEQ multiplex PCR; TCRdb's copy has only in-frame clones and lacks some. Of 85,000 to 120,000 clones listed, roughly 60% were seen once; the top ten hold around 4.8%. Nominally healthy donors provided the samples, though records likely missed some immune exposures. This entry is derived from a study of cytomegalovirus exposure and HLA in healthy donors. Whole-study findings and limits: Researchers catalogued approximately 170 TCR beta chains as cytomegalovirus-associated. DRB1 showed the most TCR associations and HLA-C the fewest in a later analysis, as rates varied by HLA locus.

There are 12 residues in the CDR3. The germline gives CDR1 SGHAT, CDR2 FQNNGV. The V gene lost 7 bases and the J gene lost 2 bases, with 5 bases spanning the gap. The rearrangement uses TRBV11-2 and TRBJ2-2; D uncertain. The sequenced material came from PBMCs. The receptor comes from a human donor in good health. CDR3 protein: CASNRNTGELFF. CDR3 DNA sequence: TGTGCCAGCAACAGAAACACCGGGGAGCTGTTTTTT. Together with reference TRBV11-2 and TRBJ2-2, the CDR3 gives the full variable domain: EAGVAQSPRYKIIEKRQSVAFWCNPISGHATLYWYQQILGQGPKLLIQFQNNGVVDDSQLPKDRFSAERLKGVDSTLKIQPAKLEDSAVYLCASNRNTGELFFGEGSRLTVL.